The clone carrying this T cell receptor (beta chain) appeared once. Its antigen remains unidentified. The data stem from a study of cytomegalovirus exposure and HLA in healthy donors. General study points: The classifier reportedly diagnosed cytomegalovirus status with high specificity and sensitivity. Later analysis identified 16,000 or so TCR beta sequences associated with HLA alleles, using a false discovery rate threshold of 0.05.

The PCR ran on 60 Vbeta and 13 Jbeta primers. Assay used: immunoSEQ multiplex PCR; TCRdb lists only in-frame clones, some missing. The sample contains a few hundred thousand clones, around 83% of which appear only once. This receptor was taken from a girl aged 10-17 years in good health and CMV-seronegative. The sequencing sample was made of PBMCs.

The DNA for the CDR3 is TGTGCCAGTAGTATAGGGGGACAGGGGAGAGGCATGGTAGATACGCAGTATTTT. It translates to CASSIGGQGRGMVDTQYF. The rearrangement links TRBV19 to TRBJ2-3; TRBD1 matches 10 bases. With 1 base clipped from V and 5 bases from J, the junction kept 12 bases outside the gene matches. Germline V gives CDR1 LNHDA, CDR2 SQIVND (reference sequence). This CDR3 region has 18 residues.